Listed below are T cell receptor beta chains from one sample, sequenced in a study of cytomegalovirus exposure and HLA in healthy donors. Generated by immunoSEQ multiplex PCR, the TCRdb table keeps only in-frame clones and is missing some. This table has approximately 27,000 clones, approximately 70% appearing once. Sample: PBMCs. The source is a woman in her fifties or sixties in good health and CMV-seronegative. CDR3s include the opening cysteine and the closing phenylalanine or tryptophan. D genes are given only for firm matches. Clone size appears in some rows only: once, few, many, or a class for an expanded clone.

v_call: TRBV6-5; clone_size: -; j_call: TRBJ1-5; d_call: TRBD1; cdr3_aa: CASSRQGPQNQPQHF; cdr3_nt: TGTGCCAGCAGTCGACAGGGACCGCAGAATCAGCCCCAGCATTTT
v_call: TRBV7-8; clone_size: -; j_call: TRBJ1-6; d_call: -; cdr3_aa: CASSLVGGRSSYNSPLHF; cdr3_nt: TGTGCCAGCAGCTTAGTGGGGGGACGGAGCTCCTATAATTCACCCCTCCACTTT
v_call: TRBV21-1; clone_size: -; j_call: TRBJ2-7; d_call: -; cdr3_aa: CASSTRGSGEQYF; cdr3_nt: TGTGCCAGCAGCACAAGGGGGTCTGGGGAGCAGTACTTC
v_call: TRBV9; clone_size: -; j_call: TRBJ2-3; d_call: TRBD2; cdr3_aa: CASRAGVGDTQYF; cdr3_nt: TGTGCCAGCAGGGCGGGGGTCGGGGATACGCAGTATTTT
v_call: TRBV7-8; clone_size: medium-sized; j_call: TRBJ1-2; d_call: TRBD1; cdr3_aa: CASSLHRGGYGYTF; cdr3_nt: TGTGCCAGCAGCTTACACAGGGGGGGCTATGGCTACACCTTC
v_call: TRBV5-1; clone_size: -; j_call: TRBJ2-5; d_call: TRBD2; cdr3_aa: CASSSGTSGIETQYF; cdr3_nt: TGCGCCAGCAGCTCCGGGACTAGCGGTATCGAGACCCAGTACTTC
v_call: TRBV5-1; clone_size: -; j_call: TRBJ1-6; d_call: TRBD1; cdr3_aa: CASSLTGGYDSPLHF; cdr3_nt: TGCGCCAGCAGCTTAACAGGGGGCTACGATTCACCCCTCCACTTT
v_call: TRBV6-5; clone_size: -; j_call: TRBJ2-1; d_call: TRBD2; cdr3_aa: CASSSWTSVTNEQFF; cdr3_nt: TGTGCCAGCAGTTCATGGACTAGCGTAACAAATGAGCAGTTCTTC
v_call: TRBV2; clone_size: -; j_call: TRBJ2-7; d_call: TRBD1; cdr3_aa: CASSLIQGIDEQYF; cdr3_nt: TGTGCCAGCAGTCTTATACAGGGGATCGACGAGCAGTACTTC
v_call: TRBV6-5; clone_size: -; j_call: TRBJ2-3; d_call: TRBD2; cdr3_aa: CASSSSGGSTDTQYF; cdr3_nt: TGTGCCAGCAGTTCTAGCGGGGGGAGCACAGATACGCAGTATTTT
v_call: TRBV6-5; clone_size: -; j_call: TRBJ1-2; d_call: -; cdr3_aa: CASSDFGYGYTF; cdr3_nt: TGTGCCAGCAGTGATTTCGGCTATGGCTACACCTTC
v_call: TRBV28; clone_size: -; j_call: TRBJ2-1; d_call: -; cdr3_aa: CASSLKPGASEQFF; cdr3_nt: TGTGCCAGCAGTTTAAAGCCAGGGGCCAGTGAGCAGTTCTTC
v_call: TRBV10-3; clone_size: few; j_call: TRBJ1-1; d_call: TRBD1; cdr3_aa: CAISPHGQGANEAFF; cdr3_nt: TGTGCCATCAGTCCACATGGACAGGGGGCAAATGAAGCTTTCTTT
v_call: TRBV5-1; clone_size: few; j_call: TRBJ2-7; d_call: TRBD1; cdr3_aa: CASSKGQVSTYEQYF; cdr3_nt: TGCGCCAGCAGCAAGGGACAGGTCTCTACCTACGAGCAGTACTTC
v_call: TRBV13; clone_size: -; j_call: TRBJ2-7; d_call: -; cdr3_aa: CASSLTREGSEQYF; cdr3_nt: TGTGCCAGCAGCTTAACCAGGGAAGGGTCCGAGCAGTACTTC
v_call: TRBV5-1; clone_size: few; j_call: TRBJ2-5; d_call: TRBD1; cdr3_aa: CASSLGAGTGETQYF; cdr3_nt: TGCGCCAGCAGCTTGGGCGCTGGGACAGGGGAGACCCAGTACTTC
v_call: TRBV5-4; clone_size: -; j_call: TRBJ1-1; d_call: TRBD1; cdr3_aa: CASASGQSLAFF; cdr3_nt: TGTGCCAGCGCTTCGGGACAGTCCTTAGCTTTCTTT
v_call: TRBV7-7; clone_size: -; j_call: TRBJ2-1; d_call: TRBD2; cdr3_aa: CASSSGTSGDNEQFF; cdr3_nt: TGTGCTAGCAGCTCAGGGACTAGCGGGGACAATGAGCAGTTCTTC
v_call: TRBV5-4; clone_size: once; j_call: TRBJ1-3; d_call: -; cdr3_aa: CASSLGQEGGNTIYF; cdr3_nt: TGTGCCAGCAGCTTGGGGCAGGAGGGTGGAAACACCATATATTTT
v_call: TRBV29-1; clone_size: -; j_call: TRBJ1-1; d_call: -; cdr3_aa: CSGQVQTEAFF; cdr3_nt: TGCAGCGGCCAGGTTCAAACTGAAGCTTTCTTT